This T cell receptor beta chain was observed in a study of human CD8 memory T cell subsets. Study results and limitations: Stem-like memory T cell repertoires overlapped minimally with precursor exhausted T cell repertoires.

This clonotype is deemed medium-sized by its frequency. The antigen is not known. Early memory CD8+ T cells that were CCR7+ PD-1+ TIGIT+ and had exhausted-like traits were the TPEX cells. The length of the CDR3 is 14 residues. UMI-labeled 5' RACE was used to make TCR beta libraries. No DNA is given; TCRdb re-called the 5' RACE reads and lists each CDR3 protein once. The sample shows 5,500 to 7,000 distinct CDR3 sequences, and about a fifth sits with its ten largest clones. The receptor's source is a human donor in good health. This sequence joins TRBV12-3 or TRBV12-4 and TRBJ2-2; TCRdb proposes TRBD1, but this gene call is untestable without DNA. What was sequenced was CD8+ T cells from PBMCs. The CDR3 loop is CASSPVSNTGELFF.